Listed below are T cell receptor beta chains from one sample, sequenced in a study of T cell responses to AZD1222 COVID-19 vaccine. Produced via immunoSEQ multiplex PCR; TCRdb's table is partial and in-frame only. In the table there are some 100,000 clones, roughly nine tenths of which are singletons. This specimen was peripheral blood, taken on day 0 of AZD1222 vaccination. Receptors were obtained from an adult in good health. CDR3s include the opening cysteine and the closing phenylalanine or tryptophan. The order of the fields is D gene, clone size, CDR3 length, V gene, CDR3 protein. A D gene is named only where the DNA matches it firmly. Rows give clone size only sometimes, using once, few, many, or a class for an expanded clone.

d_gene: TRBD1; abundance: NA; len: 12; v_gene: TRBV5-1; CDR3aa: CASSLGQGVFTF
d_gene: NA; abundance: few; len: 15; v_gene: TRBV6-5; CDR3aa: CASSPVTGINQPQHF
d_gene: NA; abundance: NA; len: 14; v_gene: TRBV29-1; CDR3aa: CSVGAPGQNTEAFF
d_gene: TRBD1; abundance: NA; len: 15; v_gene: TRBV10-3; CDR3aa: CAITPGQGGQETQYF
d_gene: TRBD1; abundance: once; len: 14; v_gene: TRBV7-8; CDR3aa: CASKSEGTAKEAFF
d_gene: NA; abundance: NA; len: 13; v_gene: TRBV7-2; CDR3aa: CASSLGQNTEAFF
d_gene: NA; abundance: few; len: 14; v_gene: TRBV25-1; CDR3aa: CASSPRDKRIEAFF
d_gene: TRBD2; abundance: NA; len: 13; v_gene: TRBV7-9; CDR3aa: CASSPGMAGERYF
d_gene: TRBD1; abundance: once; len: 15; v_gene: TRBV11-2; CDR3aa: CASSLDRGPYNEQFF
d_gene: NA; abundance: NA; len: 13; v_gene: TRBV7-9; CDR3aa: CASSKEAGSPLHF
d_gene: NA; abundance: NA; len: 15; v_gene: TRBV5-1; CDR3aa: CASSLAGVPDYEQYF
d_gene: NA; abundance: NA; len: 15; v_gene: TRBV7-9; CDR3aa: CASSLVGGGMDEAFF
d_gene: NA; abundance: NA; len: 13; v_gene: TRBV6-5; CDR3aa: CASHRTGGTEAFF
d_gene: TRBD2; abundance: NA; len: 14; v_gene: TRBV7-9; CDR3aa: CASSSSGGSYEQYF